This T cell receptor beta chain came from a study of blood T cell repertoires in COVID-19. The wider study: Donors in the United States, Italy and Spain gave samples during acute or convalescent COVID-19.

The CDR3 extends over 16 amino acids. Germline CDR1 SGHNT, CDR2 YYREEE (reference sequence). The V and J ends lost 4 bases and 4 bases respectively, with 18 bases between them. Authors' methods: Amplification of reference gene primers was used by the study to estimate nucleated cell counts. Method: immunoSEQ multiplex PCR; TCRdb's copy keeps in-frame clones and lacks some. The D gene and trimming were derived from the DNA, and the V and J assignments and clone size from that table. The data show 140,000 to 150,000 clones, over 85% seen once. The rearrangement links TRBV5-4 to TRBJ2-1; D may be TRBD1 (6 bases). The sample taken for sequencing was peripheral blood. This sequence originates from a human donor in a cohort sampled during active COVID-19. The CDR3 sequence: CASSPGAAEGYNEQFF. In DNA form, the CDR3 reads TGTGCCAGCAGCCCAGGGGCGGCCGAGGGGTACAATGAGCAGTTCTTC.